The clone carrying this TCR beta chain was seen more than once but under ten times. Its cognate antigen is unknown. MiXCR was run by TCRdb on the 5' RACE reads, yielding one entry per CDR3 protein. The table has 100,000 to 140,000 distinct CDR3 sequences, 13% to 15% seen once; the top ten hold less than 45%. The entry originates in a study of T-cell memory formation after mild COVID-19. Study-wide background: TCR clustering was largely donor specific. Study outcomes and limitations: Contracting CD4+ clones were located mainly in CM and EM, and CD8+ clones in EMRA. Some SARS-CoV-2-responding clones were already detected in memory before infection.

CDR3 length: 13 amino acids. The V end was cut by 4 bases, the J end by 8 bases, with 14 bases between. Sequences were obtained from PBMCs or a T cell subset sorted from them (not recorded which). This clonotype was sampled from a man between 18 and 29 years old who had mild COVID-19 (a few samples of this study predate the infection). Cell type and time point are not known. The chain recombines TRBV12-3 or TRBV12-4 with TRBJ1-1; D unresolved. The CDR3 DNA is TGTGCCAGCAGTTACTTTGGGCCAGACGAAGCTTTCTTT. This sequence encodes CASSYFGPDEAFF.